This T cell receptor beta chain originates from a study of T cell responses to AZD1222 COVID-19 vaccine. Repertoires were generated with immunoSEQ multiplex PCR, while TCRdb's copy carries only in-frame clones and drops some. The table includes some 170,000 clones, 90% to 95% detected once. This specimen consisted of peripheral blood, obtained 28 days after the second AZD1222 dose. This receptor was obtained from an adult who received the AZD1222 COVID-19 vaccine.

For the CDR3, the DNA is TGTGCCAGCAGTTACGCTGGGGGCGGTCAGCCCCAGCATTTT. It encodes CASSYAGGGQPQHF. V gene TRBV6-2 or TRBV6-3 combines with J gene TRBJ1-5; a weak D match, TRBD1 (6 bases). The V and J ends lost 2 bases and 6 bases respectively, with 11 bases between them. The length of the CDR3 is 14 residues. Germline assignment: CDR1 MNHEY and CDR2 SVGEGT.